This T cell receptor beta chain was sequenced during a study of tumor-infiltrating lymphocytes in primary liver carcinoma. The overall study: Each sample had roughly 3.65 to 8 million productive TCRbeta reads regardless of tissue type. Study results and limitations: Overlap in tumor-adjacent and tumor-blood pairs fell below that of tumor region pairs. It was in tumors, not blood, that the top-250-clone fraction was significantly higher (p = 0.039).

On this clonotype: Its cognate antigen is unknown. A read error may produce the germline difference seen at one junction end.

From approximately 490 ng total RNA, TCR beta cDNA was generated with a primer in the constant region. Researchers made the TCR beta libraries by running three nested multiplex PCR rounds with slightly modified ARM-PCR. TRBV1-TRBV30 forward and Cbeta reverse primers drove the first two roughly 10-cycle rounds. TCRdb called the multiplex PCR reads again in MiXCR, with one record for every CDR3 protein. Found here are more than 95,000 distinct CDR3 sequences, approximately 78% of them singletons; the top ten hold approximately 20%. Unsorted bulk tissue (roughly 19-31 mg) underwent RNA and DNA co-extraction. The patients presented with primary liver carcinoma, which was managed through surgical resection. Looked up from germline, CDR1 is SQVTM and CDR2 is ANQGSEA. The CDR3 contains 13 residues.

This chain uses TRBV29-1 with TRBJ2-6; weak D call: TRBD1 (5 bases). What was sequenced was liver tumor tissue from sampling region 3. Subset: tumor region T3, left-lateral pole. The clonotype was recovered from a man aged 35 to 55 with primary liver carcinoma and hepatitis B virus infection. The CDR3 DNA reads TGCAGTGTTGCTGGGTCTGGGGCCAACGTCCTGAGTTTC. Translation: CSVAGSGANVLSF.